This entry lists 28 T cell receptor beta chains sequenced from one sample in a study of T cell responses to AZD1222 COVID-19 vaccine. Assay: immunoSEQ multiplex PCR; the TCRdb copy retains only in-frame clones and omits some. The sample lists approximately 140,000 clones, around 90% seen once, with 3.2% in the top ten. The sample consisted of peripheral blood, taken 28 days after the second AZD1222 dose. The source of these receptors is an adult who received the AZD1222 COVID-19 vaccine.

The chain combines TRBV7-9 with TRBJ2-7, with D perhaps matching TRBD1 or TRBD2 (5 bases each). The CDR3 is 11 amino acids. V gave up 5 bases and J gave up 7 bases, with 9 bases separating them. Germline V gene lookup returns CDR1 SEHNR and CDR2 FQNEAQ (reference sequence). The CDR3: CASSLGPEQYF. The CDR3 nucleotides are TGTGCCAGCAGCCTGGGACCGGAGCAGTACTTC.

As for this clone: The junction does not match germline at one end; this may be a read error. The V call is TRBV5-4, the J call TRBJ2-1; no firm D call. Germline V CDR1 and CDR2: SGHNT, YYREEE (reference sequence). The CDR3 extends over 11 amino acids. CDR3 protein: CASSSNNEQFF. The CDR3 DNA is TGTGCCAGCAGCTCCAACAATGAGCAGTTCTTC. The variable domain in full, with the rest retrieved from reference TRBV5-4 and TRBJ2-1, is ETGVTQSPTHLIKTRGQQVTLRCSSQSGHNTVSWYQQALGQGPQFIFQYYREEENGRGNFPPRFSGLQFPNYSSELNVNALELDDSALYLCASSSNNEQFFGPGTRLTVL.

This CDR3 is CASSVGRGGWEKLFF. CDR3 coding DNA: TGCGCCAGCAGCGTGGGGAGGGGTGGCTGGGAAAAACTGTTTTTT. J is TRBJ1-4 and V is TRBV5-1; TRBD1 might be the D (5 bases). The CDR3 is 15 amino acids. Trimming removed 4 bases from V and 8 bases from J, with 18 bases in between. Per germline, CDR1 SGHRS and CDR2 YFSETQ.

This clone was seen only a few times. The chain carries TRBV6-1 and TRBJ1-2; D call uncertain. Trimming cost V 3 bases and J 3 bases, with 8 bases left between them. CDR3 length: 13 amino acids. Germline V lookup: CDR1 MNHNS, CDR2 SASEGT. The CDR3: CASSESRHYGYTF. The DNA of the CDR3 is TGTGCCAGCAGTGAGAGTCGGCACTATGGCTACACCTTC.

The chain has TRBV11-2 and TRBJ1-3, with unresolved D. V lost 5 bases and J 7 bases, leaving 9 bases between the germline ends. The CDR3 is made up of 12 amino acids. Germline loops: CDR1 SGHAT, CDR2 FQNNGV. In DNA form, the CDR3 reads TGTGCCAGCAGCCCGGTGGGGAACACCATATATTTT. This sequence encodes CASSPVGNTIYF.

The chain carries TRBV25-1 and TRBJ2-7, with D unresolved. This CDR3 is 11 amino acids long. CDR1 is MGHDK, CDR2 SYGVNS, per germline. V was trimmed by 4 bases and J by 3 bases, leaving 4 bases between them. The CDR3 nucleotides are TGTGCCAGCAGTGGGGTCTACGAGCAGTACTTC. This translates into CASSGVYEQYF.

The CDR3 DNA sequence: TGTGCCAGCAGCCATCCAATAGAGGGGGCACAGGGGGCTAGGACTGGAAACACCATATATTTT. Amino acid sequence: CASSHPIEGAQGARTGNTIYF. This chain links TRBV4-2 with TRBJ1-3, with 9 bases lining up with TRBD1. With V trimmed by 3 bases and J by 2 bases, 20 bases remained unmatched. The CDR3 extends over 21 amino acids. Germline values: CDR1 LGHNA, CDR2 YNFKEQ.

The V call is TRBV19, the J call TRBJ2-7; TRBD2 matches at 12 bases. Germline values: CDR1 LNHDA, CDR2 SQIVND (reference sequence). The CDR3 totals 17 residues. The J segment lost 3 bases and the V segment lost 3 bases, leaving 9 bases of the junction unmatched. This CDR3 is CASSIAWTSGENYEQYF. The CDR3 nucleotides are TGTGCCAGTAGTATTGCATGGACTAGCGGGGAAAACTACGAGCAGTACTTC.

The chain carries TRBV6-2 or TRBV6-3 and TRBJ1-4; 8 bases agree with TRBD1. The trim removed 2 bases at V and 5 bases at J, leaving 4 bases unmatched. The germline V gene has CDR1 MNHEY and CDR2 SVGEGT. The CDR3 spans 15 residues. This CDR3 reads CASSYLNRGNEKLFF. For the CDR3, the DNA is TGTGCCAGCAGTTACCTCAACAGGGGGAATGAAAAACTGTTTTTT.

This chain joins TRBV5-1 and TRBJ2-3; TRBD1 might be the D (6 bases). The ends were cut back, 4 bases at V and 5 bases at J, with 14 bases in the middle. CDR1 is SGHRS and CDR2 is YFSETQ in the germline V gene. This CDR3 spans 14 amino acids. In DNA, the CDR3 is TGCGCCAGCAGCCCCGGACAGCCTTTAGATACGCAGTATTTT. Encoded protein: CASSPGQPLDTQYF. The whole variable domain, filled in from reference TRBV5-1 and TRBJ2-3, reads KAGVTQTPRYLIKTRGQQVTLSCSPISGHRSVSWYQQTPGQGLQFLFEYFSETQRNKGNFPGRFSGRQFSNSRSEMNVSTLELGDSALYLCASSPGQPLDTQYFGPGTRLTVL.

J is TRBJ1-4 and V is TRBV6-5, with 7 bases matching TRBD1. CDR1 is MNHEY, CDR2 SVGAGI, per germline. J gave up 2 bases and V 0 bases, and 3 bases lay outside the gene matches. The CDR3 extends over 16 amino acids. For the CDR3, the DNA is TGTGCCAGCAGTTACTCGGGAGGGGGCACTAATGAAAAACTGTTTTTT. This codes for CASSYSGGGTNEKLFF.

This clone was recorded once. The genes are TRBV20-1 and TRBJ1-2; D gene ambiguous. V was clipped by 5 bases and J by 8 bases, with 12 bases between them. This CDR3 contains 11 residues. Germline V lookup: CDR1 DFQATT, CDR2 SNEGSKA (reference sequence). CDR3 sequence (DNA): TGCAGTGCTCCCCGCCCTGGGGGCTACACCTTC. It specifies CSAPRPGGYTF.

The CDR3 loop is CAWSLAGELFF. The CDR3 nucleotides are TGTGCCTGGAGTCTCGCCGGGGAGCTGTTTTTT. The V gene is TRBV30, the J gene TRBJ2-2, with no clear D. CDR3 length equals 11 residues. Germline values: CDR1 GTSNPN, CDR2 SVGIG (reference sequence). Trimming took off 2 bases at V and 6 bases at J, with 4 bases between the two ends.

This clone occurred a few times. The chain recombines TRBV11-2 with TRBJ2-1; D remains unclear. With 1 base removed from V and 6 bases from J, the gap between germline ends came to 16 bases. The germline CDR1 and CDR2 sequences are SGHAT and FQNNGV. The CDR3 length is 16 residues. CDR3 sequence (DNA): TGTGCCAGCAGCTTAGTCCCTAGGCTAGAGGCCAATGAGCAGTTCTTC. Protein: CASSLVPRLEANEQFF. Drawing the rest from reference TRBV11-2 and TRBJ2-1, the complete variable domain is EAGVAQSPRYKIIEKRQSVAFWCNPISGHATLYWYQQILGQGPKLLIQFQNNGVVDDSQLPKDRFSAERLKGVDSTLKIQPAKLEDSAVYLCASSLVPRLEANEQFFGPGTRLTVL.

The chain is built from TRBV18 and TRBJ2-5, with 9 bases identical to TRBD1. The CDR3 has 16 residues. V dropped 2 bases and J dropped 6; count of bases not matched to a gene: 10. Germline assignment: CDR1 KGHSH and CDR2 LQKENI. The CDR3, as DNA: TGTGCCAGCTCACCAGGTGGGACAGGGCCCCTACAGACCCAGTACTTC. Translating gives CASSPGGTGPLQTQYF.

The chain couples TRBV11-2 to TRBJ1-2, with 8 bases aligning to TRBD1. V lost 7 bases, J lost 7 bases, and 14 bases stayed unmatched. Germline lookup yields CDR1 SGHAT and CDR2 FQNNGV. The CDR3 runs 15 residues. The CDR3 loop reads CASTSLSGGPSGYTF. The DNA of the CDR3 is TGTGCCAGCACCTCCCTATCAGGGGGCCCGAGTGGCTACACCTTC.

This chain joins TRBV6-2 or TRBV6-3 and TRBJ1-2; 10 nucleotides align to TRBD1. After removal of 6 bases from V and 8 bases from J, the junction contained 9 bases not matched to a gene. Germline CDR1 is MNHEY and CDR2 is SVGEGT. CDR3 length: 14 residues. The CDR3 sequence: CASSYSGTGAGYTF. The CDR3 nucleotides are TGTGCCAGCAGCTATTCCGGGACAGGGGCCGGCTACACCTTC.

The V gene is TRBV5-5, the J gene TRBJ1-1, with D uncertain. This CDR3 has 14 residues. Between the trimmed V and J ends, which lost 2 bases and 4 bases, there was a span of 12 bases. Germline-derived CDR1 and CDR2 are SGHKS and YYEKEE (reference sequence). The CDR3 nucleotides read TGTGCCAGCAGCTTATATTTCCCAGGCACTGAAGCTTTCTTT. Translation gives CASSLYFPGTEAFF.

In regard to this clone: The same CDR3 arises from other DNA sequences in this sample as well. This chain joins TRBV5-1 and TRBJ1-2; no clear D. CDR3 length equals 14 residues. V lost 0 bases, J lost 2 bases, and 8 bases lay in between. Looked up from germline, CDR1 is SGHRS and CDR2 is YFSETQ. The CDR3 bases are TGCGCCAGCAGCTTGGATAGAGGGAACTATGGCTACACCTTC. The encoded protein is CASSLDRGNYGYTF.

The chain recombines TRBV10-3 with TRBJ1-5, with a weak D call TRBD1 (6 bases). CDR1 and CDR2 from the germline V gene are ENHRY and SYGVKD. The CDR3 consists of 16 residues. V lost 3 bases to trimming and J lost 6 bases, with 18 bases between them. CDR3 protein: CAISENWRQAGQPQHF. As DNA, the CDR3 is TGTGCCATCAGTGAAAATTGGAGACAGGCTGGTCAGCCCCAGCATTTT.

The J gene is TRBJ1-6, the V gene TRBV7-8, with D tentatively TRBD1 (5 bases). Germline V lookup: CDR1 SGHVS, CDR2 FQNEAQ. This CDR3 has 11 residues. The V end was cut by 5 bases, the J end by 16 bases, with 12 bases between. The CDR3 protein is CASSQGVGLHF. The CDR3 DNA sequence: TGTGCCAGCAGCCAAGGGGTGGGGCTCCACTTT.

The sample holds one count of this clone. In nucleotides, the CDR3 is TGTGCCAGCAGCTTACAGAGCTCCTACGAGCAGTACTTC. This encodes CASSLQSSYEQYF. V gene TRBV5-6 combines with J gene TRBJ2-7; unclear D gene. Germline values: CDR1 SGHDT, CDR2 YYEEEE. The CDR3 totals 13 residues. The V gene lost 2 bases and the J gene lost 0 bases, with 6 bases spanning the gap. The entire variable domain, with the rest obtained from reference TRBV5-6 and TRBJ2-7, is as follows: DAGVTQSPTHLIKTRGQQVTLRCSPKSGHDTVSWYQQALGQGPQFIFQYYEEEERQRGNFPDRFSGHQFPNYSSELNVNALLLGDSALYLCASSLQSSYEQYFGPGTRLTVT.

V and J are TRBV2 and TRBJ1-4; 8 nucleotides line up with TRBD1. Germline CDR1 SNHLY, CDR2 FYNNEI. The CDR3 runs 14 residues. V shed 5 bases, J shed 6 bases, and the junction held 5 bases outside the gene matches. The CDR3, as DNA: TGTGCCAGCAGTCCCGGGACAGGTCATGAAAAACTGTTTTTT. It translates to CASSPGTGHEKLFF.

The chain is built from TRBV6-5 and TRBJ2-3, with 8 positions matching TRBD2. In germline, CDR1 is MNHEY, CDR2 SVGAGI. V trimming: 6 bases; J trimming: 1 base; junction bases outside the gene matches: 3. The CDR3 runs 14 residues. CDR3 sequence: CASSDSGGTDTQYF. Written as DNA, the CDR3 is TGTGCCAGCAGCGATAGCGGGGGCACAGATACGCAGTATTTT.

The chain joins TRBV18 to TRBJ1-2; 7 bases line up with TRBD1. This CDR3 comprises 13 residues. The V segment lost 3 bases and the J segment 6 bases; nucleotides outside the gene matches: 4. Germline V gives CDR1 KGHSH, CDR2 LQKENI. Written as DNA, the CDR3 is TGTGCCAGCTCACCCTCGACAGGGAATGGCTACACCTTC. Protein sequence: CASSPSTGNGYTF.

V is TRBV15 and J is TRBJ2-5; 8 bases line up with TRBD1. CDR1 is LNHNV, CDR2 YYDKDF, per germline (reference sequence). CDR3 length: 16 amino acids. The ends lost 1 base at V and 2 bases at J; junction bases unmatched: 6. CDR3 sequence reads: CATSRGQRQGQETQYF. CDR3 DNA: TGTGCCACCAGCAGAGGGCAAAGACAGGGGCAAGAGACCCAGTACTTC.

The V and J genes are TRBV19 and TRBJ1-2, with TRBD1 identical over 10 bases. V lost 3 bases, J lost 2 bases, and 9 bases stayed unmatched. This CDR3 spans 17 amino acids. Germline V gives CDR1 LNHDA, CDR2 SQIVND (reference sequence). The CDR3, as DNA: TGTGCCAGTAGTATCGCAGCGGGACAGGGGCGCAACTATGGCTACACCTTC. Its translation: CASSIAAGQGRNYGYTF.

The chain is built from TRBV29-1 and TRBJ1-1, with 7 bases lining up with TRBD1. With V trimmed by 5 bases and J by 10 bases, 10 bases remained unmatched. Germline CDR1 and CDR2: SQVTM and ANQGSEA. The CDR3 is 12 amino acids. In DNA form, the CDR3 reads TGCAGCGTTTACGGACAGGATGCTATAGCTTTCTTT. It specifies CSVYGQDAIAFF. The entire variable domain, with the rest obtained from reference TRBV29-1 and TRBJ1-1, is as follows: SAVISQKPSRDICQRGTSLTIQCQVDSQVTMMFWYRQQPGQSLTLIATANQGSEATYESGFVIDKFPISRPNLTFSTLTVSNMSPEDSSIYLCSVYGQDAIAFFGQGTRLTVV.